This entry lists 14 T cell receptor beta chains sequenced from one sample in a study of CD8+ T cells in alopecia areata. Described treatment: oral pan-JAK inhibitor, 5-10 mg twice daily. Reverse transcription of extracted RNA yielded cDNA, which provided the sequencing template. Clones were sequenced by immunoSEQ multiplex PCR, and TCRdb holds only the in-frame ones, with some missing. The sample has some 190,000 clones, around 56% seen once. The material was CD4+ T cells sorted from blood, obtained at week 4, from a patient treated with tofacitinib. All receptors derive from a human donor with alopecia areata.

DNA for the CDR3: TGTGCCTCCCAAGGGGGCTACGGTCAGCCCCAGCATTTT. Encoded protein: CASQGGYGQPQHF. The chain has TRBV30 and TRBJ1-5; 7 bases map to TRBD1. This CDR3 has 13 residues. Germline lookup yields CDR1 GTSNPN and CDR2 SVGIG (reference sequence). V was pared by 7 bases and J by 6 bases, with 9 bases of the junction left unmatched.

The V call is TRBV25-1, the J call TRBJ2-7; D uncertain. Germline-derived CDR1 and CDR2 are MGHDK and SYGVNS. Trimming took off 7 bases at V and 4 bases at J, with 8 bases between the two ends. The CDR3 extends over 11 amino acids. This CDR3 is CASTRGYEQYF. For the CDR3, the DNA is TGTGCCAGCACCCGAGGTTACGAGCAGTACTTC.

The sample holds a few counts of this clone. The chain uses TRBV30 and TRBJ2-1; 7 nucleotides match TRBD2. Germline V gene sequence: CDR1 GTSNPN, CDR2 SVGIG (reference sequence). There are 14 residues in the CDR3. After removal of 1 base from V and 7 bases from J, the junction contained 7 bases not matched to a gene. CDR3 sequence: CAWSEGRERNEQFF. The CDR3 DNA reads TGTGCCTGGAGTGAGGGGCGGGAGAGAAATGAGCAGTTCTTC.

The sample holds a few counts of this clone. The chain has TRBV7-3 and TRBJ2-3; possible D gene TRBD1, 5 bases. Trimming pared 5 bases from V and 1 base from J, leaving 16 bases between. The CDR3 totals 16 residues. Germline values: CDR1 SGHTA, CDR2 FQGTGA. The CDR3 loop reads CASSPSHPRGTDTQYF. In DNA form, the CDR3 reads TGTGCCAGCAGCCCCTCCCACCCCAGGGGCACAGATACGCAGTATTTT.

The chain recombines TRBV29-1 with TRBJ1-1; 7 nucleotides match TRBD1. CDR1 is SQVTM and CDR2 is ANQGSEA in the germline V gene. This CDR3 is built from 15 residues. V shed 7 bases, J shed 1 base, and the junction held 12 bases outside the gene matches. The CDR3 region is CSGFRPGTENTEAFF. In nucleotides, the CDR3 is TGCAGCGGCTTTCGCCCCGGGACAGAGAACACTGAAGCTTTCTTT.

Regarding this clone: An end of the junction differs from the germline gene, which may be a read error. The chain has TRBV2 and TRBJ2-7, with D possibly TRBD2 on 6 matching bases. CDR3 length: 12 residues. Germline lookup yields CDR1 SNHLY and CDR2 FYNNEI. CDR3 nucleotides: TGCGCCTCTCGGGGGATCTCCTACGAGCAGTACTTC. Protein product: CASRGISYEQYF.

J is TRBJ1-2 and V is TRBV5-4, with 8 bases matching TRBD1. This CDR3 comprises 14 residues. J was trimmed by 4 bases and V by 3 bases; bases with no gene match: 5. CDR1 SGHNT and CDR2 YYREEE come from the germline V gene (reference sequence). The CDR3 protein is CASSWTGSSYGYTF. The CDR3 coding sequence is TGTGCCAGCAGCTGGACAGGGAGTAGCTATGGCTACACCTTC.

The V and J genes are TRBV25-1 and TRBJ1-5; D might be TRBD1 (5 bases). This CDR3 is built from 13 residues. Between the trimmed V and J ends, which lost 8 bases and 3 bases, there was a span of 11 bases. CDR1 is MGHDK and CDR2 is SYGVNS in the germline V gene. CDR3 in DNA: TGTGCCAGCGCGGGACTCGACAATCAGCCCCAGCATTTT. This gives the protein CASAGLDNQPQHF.

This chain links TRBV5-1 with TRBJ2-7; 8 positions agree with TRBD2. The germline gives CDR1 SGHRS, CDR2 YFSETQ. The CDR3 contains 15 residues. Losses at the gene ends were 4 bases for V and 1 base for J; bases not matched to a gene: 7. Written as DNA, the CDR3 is TGCGCCAGCAGCACAGGGACTAGTCTGTCCTACGAGCAGTACTTC. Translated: CASSTGTSLSYEQYF.

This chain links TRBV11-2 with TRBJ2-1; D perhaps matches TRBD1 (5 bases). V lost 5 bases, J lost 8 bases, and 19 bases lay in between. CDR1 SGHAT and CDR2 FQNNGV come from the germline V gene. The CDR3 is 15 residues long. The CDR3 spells CASSPEGVRAHEQFF. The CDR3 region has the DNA TGTGCCAGCAGCCCCGAAGGCGTCAGGGCCCATGAGCAGTTCTTC. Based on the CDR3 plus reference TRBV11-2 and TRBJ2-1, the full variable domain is EAGVAQSPRYKIIEKRQSVAFWCNPISGHATLYWYQQILGQGPKLLIQFQNNGVVDDSQLPKDRFSAERLKGVDSTLKIQPAKLEDSAVYLCASSPEGVRAHEQFFGPGTRLTVL.

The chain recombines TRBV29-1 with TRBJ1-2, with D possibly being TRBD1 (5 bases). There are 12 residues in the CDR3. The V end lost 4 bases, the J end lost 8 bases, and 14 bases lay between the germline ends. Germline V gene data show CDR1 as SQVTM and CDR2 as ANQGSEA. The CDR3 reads CSVGQPPSGYTF. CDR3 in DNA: TGCAGCGTTGGACAGCCACCGTCGGGCTACACCTTC.

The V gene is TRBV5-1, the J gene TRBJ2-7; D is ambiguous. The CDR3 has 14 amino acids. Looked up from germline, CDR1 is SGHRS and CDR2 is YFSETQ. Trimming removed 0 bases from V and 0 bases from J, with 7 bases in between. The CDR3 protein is CASSLVRNSYEQYF. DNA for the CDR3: TGCGCCAGCAGCTTGGTCCGGAACTCCTACGAGCAGTACTTC.

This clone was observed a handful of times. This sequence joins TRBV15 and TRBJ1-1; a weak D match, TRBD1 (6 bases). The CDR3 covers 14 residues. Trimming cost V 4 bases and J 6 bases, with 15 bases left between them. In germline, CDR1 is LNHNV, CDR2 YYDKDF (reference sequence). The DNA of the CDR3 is TGTGCCACCAGCAACGGACAGTTTGTTCCTGAAGCTTTCTTT. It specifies CATSNGQFVPEAFF.

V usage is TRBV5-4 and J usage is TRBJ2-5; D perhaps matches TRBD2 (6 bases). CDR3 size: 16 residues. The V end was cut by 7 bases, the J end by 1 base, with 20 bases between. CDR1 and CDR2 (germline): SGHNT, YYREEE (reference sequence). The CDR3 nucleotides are TGTGCCAGCTCTCCTGGAACCCGGGGAGGCCAAGAGACCCAGTACTTC. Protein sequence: CASSPGTRGGQETQYF.